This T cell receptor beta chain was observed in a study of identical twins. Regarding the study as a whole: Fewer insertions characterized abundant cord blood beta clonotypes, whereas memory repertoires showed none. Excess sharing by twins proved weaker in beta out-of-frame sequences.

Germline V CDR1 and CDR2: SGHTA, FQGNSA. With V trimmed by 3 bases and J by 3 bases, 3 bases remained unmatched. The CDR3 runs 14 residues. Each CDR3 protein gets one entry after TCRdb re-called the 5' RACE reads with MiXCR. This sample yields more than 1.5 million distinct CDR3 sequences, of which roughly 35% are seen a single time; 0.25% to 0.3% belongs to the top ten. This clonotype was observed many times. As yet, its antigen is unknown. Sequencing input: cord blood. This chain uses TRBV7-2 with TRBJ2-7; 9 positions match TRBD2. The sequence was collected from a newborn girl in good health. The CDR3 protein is CASSLASGNYEQYF. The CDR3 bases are TGTGCCAGCAGCTTGGCTAGCGGGAACTACGAGCAGTACTTC. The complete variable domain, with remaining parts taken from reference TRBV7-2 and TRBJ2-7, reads GAGVSQSPSNKVTEKGKDVELRCDPISGHTALYWYRQSLGQGLEFLIYFQGNSAPDKSGLPSDRFSAERTGGSVSTLTIQRTQQEDSAVYLCASSLASGNYEQYFGPGTRLTVT.